These 19 T cell receptor beta chains came from one sample sequenced in a study of control samples from healthy donors and cancer patients. The data were produced by immunoSEQ multiplex PCR, yet TCRdb's version contains in-frame clones alone and is incomplete. The sample has around 55,000 clones; roughly 95% are singletons. The sample taken for sequencing was blood. These receptor sequences come from a woman younger than 30 in good health.

The V call is TRBV19, the J call TRBJ1-1; unclear D gene. V lost 2 bases to trimming and J lost 1 base, with 11 bases between them. Germline CDR1 is LNHDA and CDR2 is SQIVND (reference sequence). The CDR3 extends over 15 amino acids. CDR3 coding DNA: TGTGCCAGTAGTATAACTGGCGGAAAGAACACTGAAGCTTTCTTT. Amino acid sequence: CASSITGGKNTEAFF.

V gene TRBV28 combines with J gene TRBJ1-5; weak D call: TRBD1 (5 bases). The germline V and J ends were trimmed by 7 bases and 5 bases, with 15 bases remaining between them. CDR1 is MDHEN, CDR2 SYDVKM, per germline. This CDR3 comprises 14 residues. This CDR3 is CASTAGGLDQPQHF. In nucleotides, the CDR3 is TGTGCCAGCACCGCGGGGGGTCTCGATCAGCCCCAGCATTTT.

The V call is TRBV15, the J call TRBJ2-5, with TRBD1 as a possible D gene (5 bases). The CDR3 has 14 residues. Germline lookup yields CDR1 LNHNV and CDR2 YYDKDF (reference sequence). Trimming removed 3 bases at V and 2 bases at J, with 10 bases between. CDR3 amino acids: CATSSSGFQETQYF. The DNA of the CDR3 is TGTGCCACCAGCAGCTCAGGGTTTCAAGAGACCCAGTACTTC.

V and J are TRBV28 and TRBJ2-3, with 11 bases identical to TRBD1. In germline, CDR1 is MDHEN, CDR2 SYDVKM. The junction had 14 bases not matched to a gene; V was cut back by 8 bases and J by 4 bases. The CDR3 runs 17 residues. CDR3 region: CASSFRLGQGDSDTQYF. DNA of the CDR3: TGTGCCAGCTCGTTTAGACTGGGACAGGGGGACTCAGATACGCAGTATTTT.

The chain couples TRBV27 to TRBJ1-6; no reliable D call. There are 14 residues in the CDR3. V dropped 6 bases and J dropped 6 bases, with 12 bases sitting between them. Germline V gene lookup returns CDR1 MNHEY and CDR2 SMNVEV (reference sequence). The CDR3 spells CASRTGNPNSPLHF. The CDR3 DNA follows: TGTGCCAGCAGAACCGGCAACCCTAATTCACCCCTCCACTTT.

This clone was counted between two and nine times. The V call is TRBV30, the J call TRBJ1-1; 7 nucleotides line up with TRBD1. The CDR3 is made up of 13 amino acids. Trimming removed 4 bases from V and 9 bases from J; junction bases left unmatched: 11. CDR1 GTSNPN and CDR2 SVGIG come from the germline V gene (reference sequence). The CDR3 DNA reads TGTGCCTGGACTGACGGGATGACAGGGAAAGCTTTCTTT. Translated: CAWTDGMTGKAFF. Full variable domain (rest looked up from reference TRBV30 and TRBJ1-1): SQTIHQWPATLVQPVGSPLSLECTVEGTSNPNLYWYRQAAGRGLQLLFYSVGIGQISSEVPQNLSASRPQDRQFILSSKKLLLSDSGFYLCAWTDGMTGKAFFGQGTRLTVV.

The V call is TRBV21-1, the J call TRBJ1-2; the D call TRBD1 from the table was never checked on the DNA. TRBV21-1 is recorded as a pseudogene. CDR3 length: 13 residues. The CDR3 coding sequence is TGTGCCAGCAGCAAACAGGGTGGATATGGCTACACCTTC. Protein product: CASSKQGGYGYTF.

This chain uses TRBV7-9 with TRBJ1-4; 7 positions match TRBD1. This CDR3 comprises 14 residues. V lost 5 bases and J lost 3; bases outside the gene matches: 3. The germline V gene has CDR1 SEHNR and CDR2 FQNEAQ (reference sequence). This chain's CDR3 is CASSPGQSNEKLFF. For the CDR3, the DNA is TGTGCCAGCAGCCCGGGACAGTCTAATGAAAAACTGTTTTTT.

The V and J genes are TRBV19 and TRBJ1-1, with D possibly TRBD1 on 6 matching bases. This CDR3 comprises 16 residues. Germline V gene lookup returns CDR1 LNHDA and CDR2 SQIVND (reference sequence). V dropped 5 bases and J dropped 4 bases, with 20 bases sitting between them. For the CDR3, the DNA is TGTGCCAGTAGTCTGGGGGCCGGGGCTTTTGGCACTGAAGCTTTCTTT. Translation: CASSLGAGAFGTEAFF.

This clone was detected once. The junction departs from germline at one end; a sequencing error may be responsible. Other DNA sequences in this sample translate to the same CDR3. The rearrangement joins TRBV7-9 to TRBJ2-7, with D uncertain. From germline, CDR1 is SEHNR and CDR2 FQNEAQ (reference sequence). CDR3 size: 18 residues. CDR3 DNA: TGTGCCAGCAGCTCGATGCGAAAGACAAAATTTACGACCTACGAACAGTACTTC. Protein product: CASSSMRKTKFTTYEQYF.

The chain carries TRBV21-1 and TRBJ2-3; the table's D gene call, TRBD2, was not cross checked with the DNA. TRBV21-1 is an annotated pseudogene. The CDR3 totals 18 residues. CDR3 DNA: TGTGCCAGCAGCAAAGCTGTGGCGGGTCGGCGGGATGGGGGTACGCAGTATTTT. Residues: CASSKAVAGRRDGGTQYF.

This chain links TRBV13 with TRBJ2-7; either TRBD1 or TRBD2 may supply D (5 bases each). Trimming cost V 4 bases and J 0 bases, with 13 bases left between them. This CDR3 spans 15 amino acids. In germline, CDR1 is PRHDT, CDR2 FYEKMQ (reference sequence). CDR3: CASSSTGTSSYEQYF. DNA of the CDR3: TGTGCCAGCAGCTCCACGGGGACCAGCTCCTACGAGCAGTACTTC.

This clone was seen only once. The chain employs TRBV9 and TRBJ1-4; maybe TRBD1 (5 bases). Trimming stripped 4 bases from V and 0 bases from J, with 10 bases between. The germline CDR1 and CDR2 sequences are SGDLS and YYNGEE. CDR3 length equals 15 residues. The CDR3, as DNA: TGTGCCAGCAGCAGGGGTGGGGCAACTAATGAAAAACTGTTTTTT. Protein: CASSRGGATNEKLFF.

V is TRBV6-5 and J is TRBJ2-1; D is ambiguous. Between the trimmed V and J ends, which lost 4 bases and 2 bases, there was a span of 9 bases. Looked up from germline, CDR1 is MNHEY and CDR2 is SVGAGI. The CDR3 length is 14 residues. The CDR3 coding sequence is TGTGCCAGCAGTTCCGGCAGGACCTACAATGAGCAGTTCTTC. Translating gives CASSSGRTYNEQFF.

DNA of the CDR3: TGTGCCAGCAGTGCAGGACAGGGACCTTACGAGCAGTACTTC. It codes for CASSAGQGPYEQYF. V usage is TRBV2 and J usage is TRBJ2-7; 8 nucleotides align to TRBD1. Germline loops: CDR1 SNHLY, CDR2 FYNNEI. Germline trimming cut 4 bases from V and 4 bases from J; bases unmatched to any gene: 6. This CDR3 comprises 14 residues.

The rearrangement uses TRBV19 and TRBJ1-2; D not certain. This CDR3 has 11 residues. Germline-derived CDR1 and CDR2 are LNHDA and SQIVND (reference sequence). Trimming left V 7 bases short and J 7 bases short, with 10 bases between. The CDR3, as DNA: TGTGCCAGTACTTGGACCGGTGGCTACACCTTC. It encodes CASTWTGGYTF. Together with reference TRBV19 and TRBJ1-2, the CDR3 gives the full variable domain: DGGITQSPKYLFRKEGQNVTLSCEQNLNHDAMYWYRQDPGQGLRLIYYSQIVNDFQKGDIAEGYSVSREKKESFPLTVTSAQKNPTAFYLCASTWTGGYTFGSGTRLTVV.

The chain couples TRBV19 to TRBJ2-7, with D unclear. The CDR3 runs 13 residues. Trimming took off 3 bases at V and 5 bases at J, with 11 bases between the two ends. Germline CDR1 is LNHDA and CDR2 is SQIVND (reference sequence). The CDR3 is CASSMGGFDEQYF. CDR3 DNA sequence: TGTGCCAGTAGTATGGGCGGCTTCGACGAGCAGTACTTC.

V usage is TRBV10-3 and J usage is TRBJ1-2, with 8 bases that match TRBD1. This CDR3 is 15 amino acids long. V gave up 3 bases and J gave up 3 bases; unmatched junction bases: 6. The germline gives CDR1 ENHRY, CDR2 SYGVKD. The CDR3, as DNA: TGTGCCATCAGTGATGGACAGGGAATGTACTATGGCTACACCTTC. Residues: CAISDGQGMYYGYTF.

CDR3 sequence: CASSPYAGDLQETQYF. CDR3 nucleotides: TGCGCCAGCAGCCCATATGCAGGAGATCTCCAAGAGACCCAGTACTTC. The chain joins TRBV5-1 to TRBJ2-5; D gene uncertain. This CDR3 spans 16 amino acids. Per germline, CDR1 SGHRS and CDR2 YFSETQ. The V end lost 4 bases, the J end lost 1 base, and 17 bases lay between the germline ends.